Listed here are 32 T cell receptor beta chains from one sample, sequenced in a study of cytomegalovirus exposure and HLA in healthy donors. The PCR made use of 60 Vbeta and 13 Jbeta primers. Clones were read by immunoSEQ multiplex PCR, and TCRdb kept only the in-frame ones, dropping some. Of around 210,000 clones listed, about 85% are singletons. Sequenced sample: PBMCs. Source of these receptors: a girl aged 2 to 10 in good health and CMV-seronegative.

This chain connects TRBV7-2 to TRBJ1-2; 9 nucleotides line up with TRBD1. This CDR3 has 13 amino acids. Looked up from germline, CDR1 is SGHTA and CDR2 is FQGNSA. Trimming took 5 bases from V and 8 from J; bases not matched to a gene: 6. CDR3 DNA: TGTGCCAGCAGCCCCGGGACAGGGCAAGGCTACACCTTC. This sequence encodes CASSPGTGQGYTF.

V is TRBV4-2 and J is TRBJ2-7, with TRBD2 matching 7 bases. CDR1 and CDR2 (germline): LGHNA, YNFKEQ. This CDR3 is 15 amino acids long. After removal of 2 bases from V and 0 bases from J, the junction contained 4 bases not matched to a gene. The CDR3 nucleotides are TGTGCCAGCAGCCAAACGAGCGGGACCTCCTACGAGCAGTACTTC. It is translated as CASSQTSGTSYEQYF.

Note on this clone: Germline is not matched at one junction end, which may reflect a read error. This chain uses TRBV30 with TRBJ1-5; D unclear. The V gene's germline CDR1 is GTSNPN and CDR2 SVGIG (reference sequence). The CDR3 is 15 residues long. Written as DNA, the CDR3 is TGTGCCTGGAGTCCAGGTGGGTCCTACAATCAGCTCCAGCATTTT. Translation gives CAWSPGGSYNQLQHF.

The chain is built from TRBV6-5 and TRBJ2-3, with D tentatively TRBD2 (5 bases). V dropped 1 base and J dropped 1 base, with 9 bases sitting between them. This CDR3 region has 15 residues. In germline, CDR1 is MNHEY, CDR2 SVGAGI. This CDR3 is CASSYWAGGTDTQYF. The CDR3 region has the DNA TGTGCCAGCAGTTACTGGGCGGGCGGCACAGATACGCAGTATTTT.

The chain combines TRBV7-9 with TRBJ2-2; D unresolved. Trimming took 1 base from V and 3 from J, leaving 6 bases between them. The CDR3 has 14 residues. The germline V gene has CDR1 SEHNR and CDR2 FQNEAQ (reference sequence). The CDR3: CASSLERDTGELFF. CDR3 DNA sequence: TGTGCCAGCAGCTTAGAACGGGACACCGGGGAGCTGTTTTTT.

Here the CDR3 DNA reads TGTGCCAGCAGCGCGGTAGTGAACAATGAGCAGTTCTTC. Translated, it gives CASSAVVNNEQFF. This chain links TRBV9 with TRBJ2-1, with D uncertain. Trimming cost V 3 bases and J 5 bases, with 9 bases left between them. Germline-derived CDR1 and CDR2 are SGDLS and YYNGEE. CDR3 size: 13 residues. Variable domain in full (rest from reference TRBV9 and TRBJ2-1): DSGVTQTPKHLITATGQRVTLRCSPRSGDLSVYWYQQSLDQGLQFLIQYYNGEERAKGNILERFSAQQFPDLHSELNLSSLELGDSALYFCASSAVVNNEQFFGPGTRLTVL.

The rearrangement joins TRBV10-2 to TRBJ2-7, with 9 positions matching TRBD1. The CDR3 is 14 residues long. The V gene's germline CDR1 is WSHSY and CDR2 SAAADI. J lost 2 bases, V lost 8 bases, and 7 bases had no gene match. The CDR3 loop is CASATGGPTYEQYF. The CDR3 coding sequence is TGCGCCAGCGCGACAGGGGGGCCCACCTACGAGCAGTACTTC.

This clone was seen only once. This sequence joins TRBV30 and TRBJ1-2, with D hard to call. CDR1 and CDR2 from the germline V gene are GTSNPN and SVGIG (reference sequence). The CDR3 loop spans 15 amino acids. V was pared by 0 bases and J by 1 base, with 12 bases between. The CDR3: CAWSVGRVFNYGYTF. The CDR3 nucleotides read TGTGCCTGGAGTGTAGGGCGGGTTTTTAACTATGGCTACACCTTC.

In this sample, this clone turned up a few times. The V and J genes are TRBV6-5 and TRBJ2-7; 12 bases fit TRBD2. CDR1 and CDR2 (germline): MNHEY, SVGAGI. Germline trimming cut 7 bases from V and 4 bases from J; bases unmatched to any gene: 5. The CDR3 sequence is 14 residues long. The CDR3 loop is CASTPSGRGYEQYF. CDR3 nucleotide sequence: TGTGCCAGCACTCCTAGCGGGAGGGGGTACGAGCAGTACTTC.

The chain is built from TRBV19 and TRBJ2-1, with 8 positions matching TRBD2. Germline lookup yields CDR1 LNHDA and CDR2 SQIVND (reference sequence). CDR3 length equals 15 residues. V lost 4 bases, J lost 0 bases, and 2 bases stayed unmatched. Written as DNA, the CDR3 is TGTGCCAGTAGTAGCGGGGGGCTCTCCTACAATGAGCAGTTCTTC. This sequence encodes CASSSGGLSYNEQFF. The whole variable domain, filled in from reference TRBV19 and TRBJ2-1, reads DGGITQSPKYLFRKEGQNVTLSCEQNLNHDAMYWYRQDPGQGLRLIYYSQIVNDFQKGDIAEGYSVSREKKESFPLTVTSAQKNPTAFYLCASSSGGLSYNEQFFGPGTRLTVL.

This chain links TRBV5-1 with TRBJ2-1, with TRBD2 as a possible D gene (6 bases). Germline CDR1 SGHRS, CDR2 YFSETQ. Trimming shortened V by 0 bases and J by 3 bases, and 10 bases separated the two germline ends. The CDR3 sequence is 15 residues long. DNA for the CDR3: TGCGCCAGCAGCTTGGTTCTTAGCGGCTACAATGAGCAGTTCTTC. It codes for CASSLVLSGYNEQFF. The full variable domain, its missing parts supplied by reference TRBV5-1 and TRBJ2-1, is KAGVTQTPRYLIKTRGQQVTLSCSPISGHRSVSWYQQTPGQGLQFLFEYFSETQRNKGNFPGRFSGRQFSNSRSEMNVSTLELGDSALYLCASSLVLSGYNEQFFGPGTRLTVL.

J is TRBJ1-4 and V is TRBV27; 8 positions agree with TRBD1. V lost 5 bases to trimming and J lost 10 bases; unmatched junction nucleotides: 6. The CDR3 has 13 residues. Germline V gene lookup returns CDR1 MNHEY and CDR2 SMNVEV (reference sequence). The CDR3, as DNA: TGTGCCAGCAGTCTTGCAGGGGGCCGAAAACTGTTTTTT. It encodes CASSLAGGRKLFF.

The gene calls are TRBV6-6 and TRBJ1-1; no clear D. Trimming took off 2 bases at V and 8 bases at J, with 9 bases between the two ends. This CDR3 has 12 residues. Germline lookup yields CDR1 MNHNY and CDR2 SVGAGI (reference sequence). CDR3 coding DNA: TGTGCCAGCAGTTACGACTCCCCCGAAGCTTTCTTT. It encodes CASSYDSPEAFF.

This rearrangement joins TRBV9 to TRBJ2-1; TRBD1 might be the D (5 bases). Germline CDR1 reads SGDLS; CDR2 reads YYNGEE. CDR3 size: 16 residues. V dropped 0 bases and J dropped 3 bases, with 13 bases sitting between them. The CDR3 bases are TGTGCCAGCAGCGTAGCTACTGACAGAGGCTACAATGAGCAGTTCTTC. This encodes CASSVATDRGYNEQFF.

The V gene is TRBV10-2, the J gene TRBJ2-1, with TRBD2 as a possible D gene (6 bases). Germline CDR1 is WSHSY and CDR2 is SAAADI. This CDR3 contains 14 residues. Deletions cut 8 bases from V and 0 bases from J, with 11 bases between. The CDR3 DNA sequence: TGCGCCAGCGGGGGGTTTAGCTCCTACAATGAGCAGTTCTTC. Protein product: CASGGFSSYNEQFF.

This rearrangement joins TRBV2 to TRBJ2-5, with 8 bases that match TRBD1. From germline, CDR1 is SNHLY and CDR2 FYNNEI. Losses at the gene ends were 4 bases for V and 1 base for J; bases not matched to a gene: 2. The CDR3 has 14 amino acids. CDR3 bases: TGTGCCAGCAGTGGGGGGACAGGCCAAGAGACCCAGTACTTC. Encoded protein: CASSGGTGQETQYF.

V is TRBV29-1 and J is TRBJ1-1; no reliable D call. V lost 4 bases to trimming and J lost 8 bases, with 17 bases between them. CDR1 and CDR2 (germline): SQVTM, ANQGSEA. CDR3 length equals 13 residues. CDR3 loop: CSVGVRYPVEAFF. The CDR3 DNA reads TGCAGCGTTGGAGTACGATATCCCGTAGAAGCTTTCTTT.

V gene TRBV27 combines with J gene TRBJ1-4; possible D gene TRBD1, 6 bases. This CDR3 contains 19 residues. From germline, CDR1 is MNHEY and CDR2 SMNVEV (reference sequence). Trimming stripped 6 bases from V and 0 bases from J, with 23 bases between. This CDR3 is CASSPLLTGLFSTNEKLFF. CDR3 sequence (DNA): TGTGCCAGCAGCCCACTACTGACAGGTTTATTTTCAACTAATGAAAAACTGTTTTTT.

The genes are TRBV6-6 and TRBJ1-1, with D hard to call. This CDR3 is 13 amino acids long. Trimming took 1 base from V and 4 from J, leaving 7 bases between them. Germline V gene lookup returns CDR1 MNHNY and CDR2 SVGAGI (reference sequence). The CDR3 region is CASSYFRFTEAFF. DNA for the CDR3: TGTGCCAGCAGTTACTTTCGGTTCACTGAAGCTTTCTTT.

V usage is TRBV10-3 and J usage is TRBJ2-7, with 9 bases fitting TRBD1. V shed 10 bases, J shed 0 bases, and the junction held 13 bases outside the gene matches. This CDR3 has 16 amino acids. Germline lookup yields CDR1 ENHRY and CDR2 SYGVKD. The CDR3 nucleotides read TGTGCCACCGCTCCCTCAGACAGGGGGGTCTCCTACGAGCAGTACTTC. Amino acids: CATAPSDRGVSYEQYF.

The rearrangement uses TRBV19 and TRBJ2-5, with a weak D call TRBD1 (6 bases). The V gene's germline CDR1 is LNHDA and CDR2 SQIVND (reference sequence). V was cut by 6 bases and J by 2 bases, with 10 bases left in between. The CDR3 is 13 amino acids. The CDR3 spells CASSTDRQETQYF. The CDR3 DNA follows: TGTGCCAGTAGCACAGACAGGCAAGAGACCCAGTACTTC.

This clone was observed a few times. The genes are TRBV5-1 and TRBJ2-7, with D maybe TRBD2 (5 bases). Germline values: CDR1 SGHRS, CDR2 YFSETQ. This CDR3 is 15 amino acids long. V lost 0 bases and J 7 bases, leaving 17 bases between the germline ends. CDR3 amino acids: CASSLDGEGVREQYF. CDR3 nucleotides: TGCGCCAGCAGCTTGGACGGGGAAGGAGTACGGGAGCAGTACTTC.

The chain links TRBV6-5 to TRBJ2-7, with 8 bases lining up with TRBD2. The germline gives CDR1 MNHEY, CDR2 SVGAGI. V was clipped by 4 bases and J by 0 bases; unmatched bases: 8. The CDR3 length is 16 residues. The chain's CDR3 is CASSSPAGGRSYEQYF. CDR3 bases: TGTGCCAGCAGTTCCCCTGCGGGGGGCCGCTCCTACGAGCAGTACTTC.

This clone was counted once. V gene TRBV15 combines with J gene TRBJ2-4; perhaps TRBD2 as D (7 bases). CDR1 and CDR2 from the germline V gene are LNHNV and YYDKDF (reference sequence). Trimming removed 3 bases from V and 6 bases from J, with 12 bases in between. This CDR3 is 14 amino acids long. The chain's CDR3 is CATSRGGQLNIQYF. The CDR3 bases are TGTGCCACCAGCAGGGGGGGGCAGCTAAACATTCAGTACTTC.

The V call is TRBV9, the J call TRBJ2-1; TRBD2 aligns across 8 bases. This CDR3 region has 18 residues. Trimming took 6 bases from V and 0 from J; bases not matched to a gene: 14. Germline values: CDR1 SGDLS, CDR2 YYNGEE. This chain's CDR3 is CASTPGLGTQFSYNEQFF. The CDR3, as DNA: TGTGCCAGCACTCCGGGACTAGGGACCCAATTCTCCTACAATGAGCAGTTCTTC.

This chain uses TRBV7-8 with TRBJ1-2, with 8 bases matching TRBD1. CDR1 is SGHVS and CDR2 is FQNEAQ in the germline V gene. This CDR3 contains 14 residues. V lost 3 bases, J lost 6 bases, and 6 bases stayed unmatched. CDR3 protein: CASSFRGRWDGYTF. The CDR3 nucleotides are TGTGCCAGCAGCTTCAGGGGGCGATGGGATGGCTACACCTTC.

The V gene is TRBV7-2, the J gene TRBJ2-3, with TRBD2 identical over 8 bases. V lost 3 bases to trimming and J lost 6 bases; unmatched junction nucleotides: 11. The CDR3 is 16 amino acids. CDR1 SGHTA and CDR2 FQGNSA come from the germline V gene. CDR3 coding DNA: TGTGCCAGCAGCTTCTGGGTTAGCGGGATCTGGGATACGCAGTATTTT. Amino acids: CASSFWVSGIWDTQYF.

This sequence joins TRBV11-3 and TRBJ2-7; perhaps TRBD2 as D (6 bases). The germline CDR1 and CDR2 sequences are SGHNT and YENEEA. V lost 6 bases and J lost 4, with 13 bases in between. CDR3 size: 13 residues. Here the CDR3 DNA reads TGTGCCAGCAGTCCCGGGGGTTCTTACGAGCAGTACTTC. This codes for CASSPGGSYEQYF.

This clone was seen a single time. The genes are TRBV27 and TRBJ2-1; a possible D gene is TRBD1 (6 bases). CDR3 length: 15 amino acids. Germline loops: CDR1 MNHEY, CDR2 SMNVEV (reference sequence). Trimming pared 8 bases from V and 8 bases from J, leaving 22 bases between. The CDR3 here is CASRLGGGLGDEQFF. The CDR3 DNA is TGTGCCAGCCGATTGGGTGGGGGCTTGGGTGATGAGCAGTTCTTC.

This clone was detected only once. CDR3 sequence: CASSLVGDEQYF. The CDR3 DNA follows: TGTGCCAGCAGCTTAGTAGGGGACGAGCAGTACTTC. V and J are TRBV7-8 and TRBJ2-7, with D maybe TRBD1 (5 bases). This CDR3 spans 12 amino acids. Trimming took 1 base from V and 5 from J, leaving 6 bases between them. In germline, CDR1 is SGHVS, CDR2 FQNEAQ.

V gene TRBV28 combines with J gene TRBJ1-4; weak D call: TRBD1 (5 bases). This CDR3 has 16 residues. Trimming shortened V by 2 bases and J by 0 bases, and 10 bases separated the two germline ends. Germline V lookup: CDR1 MDHEN, CDR2 SYDVKM. As DNA, the CDR3 is TGTGCCAGCAGTTTACCCGGACACTCAACTAATGAAAAACTGTTTTTT. Its translation: CASSLPGHSTNEKLFF.

This chain uses TRBV4-1 with TRBJ1-2; weak D call: TRBD1 (6 bases). CDR3 length equals 16 residues. Deletions cut 1 base from V and 3 bases from J, with 15 bases between. The germline CDR1 and CDR2 sequences are MGHRA and YSYEKL. CDR3 DNA: TGCGCCAGCAGCCAAGCCAGGGGTCGTCCGGACTATGGCTACACCTTC. Its translation: CASSQARGRPDYGYTF.